Listed below are T cell receptor beta chains from one sample, sequenced in a study of blood T cell repertoires in COVID-19. Repertoires were generated with immunoSEQ multiplex PCR, while TCRdb's copy carries only in-frame clones and drops some. This sample carries some 130,000 clones, 75% to 90% of them seen once, and the ten largest clones take 1.9%. The sequenced sample consisted of peripheral blood. The receptor set was obtained from a man between 65 and 85 years old with acute or convalescent COVID-19. The CDR3 runs from the conserved cysteine through the conserved F or W. A D gene is named only where the DNA matches it firmly. Size is omitted from some rows. Given values are once, few, many or a class for expanded clones.

cdr3_nt cdr3_aa v_call cdr3_length clone_size j_call d_call
TGCAGCGTTGGTCCGGGGGATGGCTACACCTTC CSVGPGDGYTF TRBV29-1 11 NA TRBJ1-2 NA
TGTGCCACCAGCCCCGGGACAGCTAACTATGGCTACACCTTC CATSPGTANYGYTF TRBV24-1 14 NA TRBJ1-2 TRBD1
TGCGCCAGCAGCTTGTGGGACAGCTCTTCACCCCTCCACTTT CASSLWDSSSPLHF TRBV5-1 14 NA TRBJ1-6 TRBD1
TGTGCCAGCAGCATGTGGACAGGGGGCCGGACCGGGGAGCTGTTTTTT CASSMWTGGRTGELFF TRBV5-5 16 once TRBJ2-2 TRBD1
TGTGCCAGCAGGACAGGGCCCGGGGGCTATGGCTACACCTTC CASRTGPGGYGYTF TRBV6-5 14 NA TRBJ1-2 TRBD1
TGTGCCAGCAGGGCTGACAGGGGAGGAGATCAGCCCCAGCATTTT CASRADRGGDQPQHF TRBV2 15 NA TRBJ1-5 TRBD1
TGTGCCAGCAGCAAAGGCGGGGGACGCTACGAGCAGTACTTC CASSKGGGRYEQYF TRBV11-2 14 NA TRBJ2-7 TRBD2
TGTGCCAGCTCCCAGGGGGACAACAGGGCGGCTTTCTTT CASSQGDNRAAFF TRBV18 13 NA TRBJ1-1 TRBD1
TGTGCCAGCAGCTTGGCAGGGGCAGGGTGGGATGCTAACTATGGCTACACCTTC CASSLAGAGWDANYGYTF TRBV5-8 18 NA TRBJ1-2 NA
TGTGCCAGCAGCGTAGGGGCGGGGGACTCCTACGAGCAGTACTTC CASSVGAGDSYEQYF TRBV9 15 NA TRBJ2-7 TRBD2
TGTGCCTGCTCCAGGGGGCTCGGCTCCTACAATGAGCAGTTCTTC CACSRGLGSYNEQFF TRBV11-3 15 NA TRBJ2-1 TRBD1
TGCAGTGCTAGTTCCCATATCCAGGGGAAAGGCTACACCTTC CSASSHIQGKGYTF TRBV20-1 14 NA TRBJ1-2 NA
TGTGCCAGCAGTTACTCGGGACTAGCGGTCCAGTATTTT CASSYSGLAVQYF TRBV6-6 13 NA TRBJ2-3 TRBD2
TGTGCCAGCAGCTTAGAGGGAGGTCAGCCCCAGCATTTT CASSLEGGQPQHF TRBV11-2 13 NA TRBJ1-5 NA
TGTGCCAGTAGTTCCGACAGGGGGTCCTATGGCTACACCTTC CASSSDRGSYGYTF TRBV19 14 NA TRBJ1-2 TRBD1
TGTGCCAGTACCCGGGGGGCTGCTGGGGCCAACGTCCTGACTTTC CASTRGAAGANVLTF TRBV19 15 NA TRBJ2-6 NA
TGTGCCATCAGTCCGGGACTCAACACCGGGGAGCTGTTTTTT CAISPGLNTGELFF TRBV10-3 14 once TRBJ2-2 NA
TGTGCCAGCAGCTTGTTTTCGGGTTTCAACTCCTACGAGCAGTACTTC CASSLFSGFNSYEQYF TRBV5-5 16 NA TRBJ2-7 NA
TGTGCCAGCAGCGCAGCGGGGCCTGAGCAGTTCTTC CASSAAGPEQFF TRBV2 12 few TRBJ2-1 TRBD2
TGTGCCAGCAGAATGACAGGGAGTGGAAACACCATATATTTT CASRMTGSGNTIYF TRBV2 14 NA TRBJ1-3 TRBD1
TGTGCCAGTAGTATATCCAGGGCCGTTACAGATACGCAGTATTTT CASSISRAVTDTQYF TRBV19 15 NA TRBJ2-3 NA
TGTGCCAGCAGCCAAGATGTCACCCAGGGGAACTATGGCTACACCTTC CASSQDVTQGNYGYTF TRBV3-1/TRBV3-2 16 NA TRBJ1-2 NA
TGTGCCAGCAGTCAACAGGGGGGAGGGTCGGTCGAGCAGTACTTC CASSQQGGGSVEQYF TRBV6-6 15 NA TRBJ2-7 NA
TGTGCCAGCAGTGAAGCCCCCCCGGGGGGGCTTGTGACAGATACGCAGTATTTT CASSEAPPGGLVTDTQYF TRBV6-1 18 NA TRBJ2-3 TRBD2
TGTGCGTCTAGTCAAGGGGGCCTAGAGACCCAGTACTTC CASSQGGLETQYF TRBV19 13 once TRBJ2-5 TRBD1
TGTGCCAGCAGCAAAGGTAGCCTGATGGCTAATATGACAGATACGCAGTATTTT CASSKGSLMANMTDTQYF TRBV21-1 18 NA TRBJ2-3 NA
TGTGCCAGCAGCTTAGTTCGGGACAGGTTTAACTATGGCTACACCTTC CASSLVRDRFNYGYTF TRBV7-2 16 few TRBJ1-2 TRBD1
TGTGCCAGCAGCTTAGGACGGACTAGCGGGGCAAATACGCAGTATTTT CASSLGRTSGANTQYF TRBV7-2 16 NA TRBJ2-3 TRBD2
TGTGCCAGCAACATGGACATTTCTGGAGGGGGCTACACCTTC CASNMDISGGGYTF TRBV6-5 14 NA TRBJ1-2 NA
TGTGCCAGCAGCGCAGGGGGCTCTGTAGCCGAGCAGTACTTC CASSAGGSVAEQYF TRBV6-5 14 NA TRBJ2-7 TRBD1
TGTGCCAGCAGGGTGACAGGTCTTAACTATGGCTACACCTTC CASRVTGLNYGYTF TRBV28 14 NA TRBJ1-2 NA
TGTGCCAGCAGCTTGGCCGGGCGGGGACTGTCCTCAACTAATGAAAAACTGTTTTTT CASSLAGRGLSSTNEKLFF TRBV5-6 19 few TRBJ1-4 NA
TGTGCCAGCACTCCCGGGACAGCCGTCGAAAAACTGTTTTTT CASTPGTAVEKLFF TRBV6-6 14 NA TRBJ1-4 TRBD1
TGTGCCAGCAGGGATACAGGTCTAGCTAACTATGGCTACACCTTC CASRDTGLANYGYTF TRBV7-2 15 NA TRBJ1-2 NA
TGTGCCAGCAGTTTCGCGTCTAGCGGGGGAGAGACCCAGTACTTC CASSFASSGGETQYF TRBV27 15 once TRBJ2-5 TRBD2
TGTGCCAGCAGCCCCGGGACAGGGACCAACAATGAGCAGTTCTTC CASSPGTGTNNEQFF TRBV6-5 15 NA TRBJ2-1 TRBD1